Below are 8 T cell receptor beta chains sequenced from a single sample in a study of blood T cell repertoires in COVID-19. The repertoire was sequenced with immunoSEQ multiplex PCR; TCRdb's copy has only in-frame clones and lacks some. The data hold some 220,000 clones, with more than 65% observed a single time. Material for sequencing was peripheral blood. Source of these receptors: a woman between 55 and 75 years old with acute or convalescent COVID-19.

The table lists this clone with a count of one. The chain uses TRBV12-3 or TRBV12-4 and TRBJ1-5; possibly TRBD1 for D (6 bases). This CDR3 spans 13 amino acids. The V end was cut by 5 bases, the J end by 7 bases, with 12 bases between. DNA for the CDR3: TGTGCCAGCAGTCAGGGCAGGGGACAGCCCCAGCATTTT. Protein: CASSQGRGQPQHF.

CDR3 protein: CASSLQGVGTEAFF. The CDR3 nucleotides are TGTGCCAGCAGCTTACAGGGGGTGGGCACTGAAGCTTTCTTT. V is TRBV5-4 and J is TRBJ1-1; 8 positions match TRBD1. CDR1 is SGHNT, CDR2 YYREEE, per germline (reference sequence). V shed 2 bases, J shed 4 bases, and the junction held 4 bases outside the gene matches. The CDR3 consists of 14 residues.

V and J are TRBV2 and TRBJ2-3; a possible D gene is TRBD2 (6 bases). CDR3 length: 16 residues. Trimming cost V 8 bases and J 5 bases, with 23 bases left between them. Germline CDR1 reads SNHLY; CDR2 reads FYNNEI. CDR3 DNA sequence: TGTGCCAGCGGTCGGGACTTATGGTCGCCGAGAGATACGCAGTATTTT. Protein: CASGRDLWSPRDTQYF.

CDR3 in amino acids: CASRNPSRNYGYTF. Written as DNA, the CDR3 is TGTGCCAGTAGAAACCCTTCCAGAAACTATGGCTACACCTTC. V and J are TRBV19 and TRBJ1-2; D unclear. Looked up from germline, CDR1 is LNHDA and CDR2 is SQIVND (reference sequence). V lost 6 bases and J lost 2, with 13 bases in between. The CDR3 contains 14 residues.

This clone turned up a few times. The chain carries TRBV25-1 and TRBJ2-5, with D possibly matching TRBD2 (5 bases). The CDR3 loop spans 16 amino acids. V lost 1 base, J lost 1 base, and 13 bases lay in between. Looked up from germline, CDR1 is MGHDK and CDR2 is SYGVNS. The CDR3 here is CASSESKRARQETQYF. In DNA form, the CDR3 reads TGTGCCAGCAGTGAATCAAAGAGGGCCCGCCAAGAGACCCAGTACTTC.

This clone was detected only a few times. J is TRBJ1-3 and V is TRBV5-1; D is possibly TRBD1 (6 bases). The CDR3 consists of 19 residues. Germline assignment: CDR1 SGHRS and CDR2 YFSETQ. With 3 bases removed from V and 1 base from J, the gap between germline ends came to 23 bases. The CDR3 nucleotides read TGCGCCAGCAGCTACTACGGACAGTCGTTCTTGGGGTCTGGAAACACCATATATTTT. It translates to CASSYYGQSFLGSGNTIYF.

The CDR3 DNA reads TGTGCCAGCAGTGCACAGGGAGCTGGAAACACCATATATTTT. Its protein product is CASSAQGAGNTIYF. The chain recombines TRBV2 with TRBJ1-3; perhaps TRBD1 as D (6 bases). Trimming removed 4 bases from V and 2 bases from J, with 9 bases in between. Looked up from germline, CDR1 is SNHLY and CDR2 is FYNNEI. The CDR3 sequence is 14 residues long. The full variable domain, with the rest looked up from reference TRBV2 and TRBJ1-3, is EPEVTQTPSHQVTQMGQEVILRCVPISNHLYFYWYRQILGQKVEFLVSFYNNEISEKSEIFDDQFSVERPDGSNFTLKIRSTKLEDSAMYFCASSAQGAGNTIYFGEGSWLTVV.

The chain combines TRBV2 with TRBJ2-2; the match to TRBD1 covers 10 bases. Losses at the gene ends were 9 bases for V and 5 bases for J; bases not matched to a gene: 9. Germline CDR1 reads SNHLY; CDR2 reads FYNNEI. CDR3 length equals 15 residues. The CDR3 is CASIRDRGLTGELFF. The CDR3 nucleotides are TGTGCCAGTATCCGGGACAGGGGACTGACCGGGGAGCTGTTTTTT.